The 26 T cell receptor beta chains below were found in one sample sequenced in a study of T cell repertoires in cytomegalovirus infection. TCRdb processed the reads anew with MiXCR; each CDR3 protein has one entry. The data contain around 300,000 distinct CDR3 sequences, 20% to 30% of them singletons. These receptors' antigens are unknown. The specimen was cultured PBMCs, collected from culture after CMV antigen stimulation. These receptors were obtained from a human donor in good health (CMV status not recorded). Some clones in this sample may be carry-over from other donors' samples.

This clonotype was seen repeatedly, ten times or more. The V and J genes are TRBV6-2 or TRBV6-3 and TRBJ1-1; D is possibly TRBD1 (5 bases). The V end lost 0 bases, the J end lost 1 base, and 9 bases lay between the germline ends. The CDR3 has 15 residues. CDR1 is MNHEY and CDR2 is SVGEGT in the germline V gene. The CDR3 region has the DNA TGTGCCAGCAGTTACTCGGGGCTGGGGAACACTGAAGCTTTCTTT. Residues: CASSYSGLGNTEAFF.

This clonotype was found many times. V usage is TRBV28 and J usage is TRBJ2-1; TRBD2 matches at 16 bases. Germline V lookup: CDR1 MDHEN, CDR2 SYDVKM. Trimming cost V 6 bases and J 7 bases; bases outside gene matches: 15. The CDR3 totals 19 residues. CDR3 residues: CASRTPGTSGGAVGNEQFF. The CDR3 DNA reads as TGTGCCAGCAGAACCCCCGGGACTAGCGGGGGGGCTGTTGGGAATGAGCAGTTCTTC.

This clonotype was seen a few times. The chain carries TRBV12-3 or TRBV12-4 and TRBJ1-5; D is perhaps TRBD1 (5 bases). With 5 bases removed from V and 0 bases from J, the gap between germline ends came to 14 bases. CDR3 length equals 16 residues. The CDR3 spells CASSLPREYSNQPQHF. The CDR3 DNA reads TGTGCCAGCAGTCTTCCCAGGGAATATAGCAATCAGCCCCAGCATTTT.

In this sample, this clonotype turned up a few times. The genes are TRBV20-1 and TRBJ2-4; no clear D gene. Germline V lookup: CDR1 DFQATT, CDR2 SNEGSKA (reference sequence). This CDR3 region has 12 residues. V was cut by 4 bases and J by 0 bases, with 4 bases left in between. Here the CDR3 DNA reads TGCAGTGCTAAAGTAGCCAAAAACATTCAGTACTTC. It encodes CSAKVAKNIQYF.

This clonotype was detected a few times. The chain carries TRBV5-4 and TRBJ2-3; no clear D. The CDR3 has 15 amino acids. CDR1 is SGHNT and CDR2 is YYREEE in the germline V gene (reference sequence). V lost 0 bases and J lost 2, with 10 bases in between. CDR3 nucleotide sequence: TGTGCCAGCAGCTTGGGGGCGCTGCTCACAGATACGCAGTATTTT. It codes for CASSLGALLTDTQYF.

DNA of the CDR3: TGTGCCAGCAGTTACCCGCATCAGAACACTGAAGCTTTCTTT. As protein: CASSYPHQNTEAFF. The chain carries TRBV6-2 or TRBV6-3 and TRBJ1-1; D remains ambiguous. This CDR3 spans 14 amino acids. The germline gives CDR1 MNHEY, CDR2 SVGEGT. V was clipped by 2 bases and J by 1 base, with 8 bases between them.

The rearrangement joins TRBV5-1 to TRBJ2-5, with D maybe TRBD2 (5 bases). Trimming stripped 2 bases from V and 5 bases from J, with 10 bases between. The germline gives CDR1 SGHRS, CDR2 YFSETQ. The CDR3 is made up of 13 amino acids. The CDR3 loop is CASSFRWRETQYF. The CDR3 DNA reads TGCGCCAGCAGCTTTAGATGGAGGGAGACCCAGTACTTC.

A few counts support this clonotype. The chain links TRBV7-2 to TRBJ2-1; D remains ambiguous. This CDR3 has 12 residues. Trimming removed 5 bases at V and 14 bases at J, with 16 bases between. Germline V CDR1 and CDR2: SGHTA, FQGNSA. The CDR3: CASSPMGVFEFF. CDR3 nucleotides: TGTGCCAGCAGCCCAATGGGCGTATTTGAGTTCTTC.

The rearrangement links TRBV2 to TRBJ2-5, with TRBD2 as a possible D gene (6 bases). CDR3 length: 13 residues. V dropped 7 bases and J dropped 5 bases, with 14 bases sitting between them. Germline V gives CDR1 SNHLY, CDR2 FYNNEI. CDR3 DNA: TGTGCCAGCACCGCCGGGACTTCGGAGACCCAGTACTTC. Its translation is CASTAGTSETQYF.

This clonotype has only a few counts. The chain recombines TRBV7-8 with TRBJ2-3; TRBD2 is a possible D gene (6 bases). This CDR3 is built from 15 residues. CDR1 is SGHVS and CDR2 is FQNEAQ in the germline V gene. Between the trimmed V and J ends, which lost 3 bases and 0 bases, there was a span of 10 bases. CDR3 bases: TGTGCCAGCAGCTTGGAGGGTCCTAGCACAGATACGCAGTATTTT. Translation gives CASSLEGPSTDTQYF.

The chain uses TRBV7-9 and TRBJ2-1, with no clear D. The CDR3 has 14 residues. The V gene's germline CDR1 is SEHNR and CDR2 FQNEAQ (reference sequence). V lost 3 bases to trimming and J lost 2 bases, with 8 bases between them. The CDR3 sequence: CASSFGGTYNEQFF. For the CDR3, the DNA is TGTGCCAGCAGCTTCGGTGGGACCTACAATGAGCAGTTCTTC.

This clonotype was counted ten times or more. The chain recombines TRBV7-2 with TRBJ1-1, with no clear D. Germline CDR1 SGHTA, CDR2 FQGNSA. The CDR3 covers 11 residues. The ends were cut back, 5 bases at V and 6 bases at J, with 7 bases in the middle. The CDR3, as DNA: TGTGCCAGCAGCAACAACGCTGAAGCTTTCTTT. It translates to CASSNNAEAFF.

The J gene is TRBJ1-5, the V gene TRBV7-2; D remains ambiguous. The CDR3 extends over 15 amino acids. Between the trimmed V and J ends, which lost 5 bases and 0 bases, there was a span of 11 bases. CDR1 is SGHTA, CDR2 FQGNSA, per germline. This CDR3 is CASSTATFSNQPQHF. The CDR3 region has the DNA TGTGCCAGCAGCACTGCGACATTTAGCAATCAGCCCCAGCATTTT.

This chain joins TRBV6-2 or TRBV6-3 and TRBJ2-1, with D perhaps TRBD1 or TRBD2 (5 bases each). Germline lookup yields CDR1 MNHEY and CDR2 SVGEGT. V gave up 0 bases and J gave up 0 bases, with 21 bases separating them. This CDR3 is built from 20 residues. The CDR3 spells CASSYSGRLLGKSSYNEQFF. DNA for the CDR3: TGTGCCAGCAGTTACTCGGGGCGTTTACTAGGCAAGAGCTCCTACAATGAGCAGTTCTTC.

This clonotype was detected many times. CDR3 sequence: CASSLYPGHGSPLHF. CDR3 nucleotides: TGTGCCAGCAGTTTATACCCGGGACACGGGTCACCCCTCCACTTT. The V call is TRBV27, the J call TRBJ1-6; D perhaps matches TRBD1 (6 bases). Trimming shortened V by 1 base and J by 10 bases, and 14 bases separated the two germline ends. CDR1 is MNHEY and CDR2 is SMNVEV in the germline V gene (reference sequence). This CDR3 has 15 residues.

This clonotype was counted only a few times. V usage is TRBV11-2 and J usage is TRBJ2-7; no clear D gene. From germline, CDR1 is SGHAT and CDR2 FQNNGV. The CDR3 has 12 residues. Trimming left V 4 bases short and J 2 bases short, with 6 bases between. CDR3 in amino acids: CASSSHPYEQYF. The DNA of the CDR3 is TGTGCCAGCAGCTCCCATCCCTACGAGCAGTACTTC. The full variable domain, completed using reference TRBV11-2 and TRBJ2-7, is EAGVAQSPRYKIIEKRQSVAFWCNPISGHATLYWYQQILGQGPKLLIQFQNNGVVDDSQLPKDRFSAERLKGVDSTLKIQPAKLEDSAVYLCASSSHPYEQYFGPGTRLTVT.

This clonotype turned up a few times. The chain links TRBV6-5 to TRBJ2-3; D is ambiguous. The germline V gene encodes CDR1 MNHEY and CDR2 SVGAGI. CDR3 length equals 14 residues. The V end was cut by 6 bases, the J end by 2 bases, with 12 bases between. The CDR3, as DNA: TGTGCCAGCAGGCCTGGATTTTACACAGATACGCAGTATTTT. Its protein product is CASRPGFYTDTQYF.

This clonotype was observed at least ten times. The rearrangement uses TRBV7-9 and TRBJ1-5, with 7 positions matching TRBD1. With V trimmed by 4 bases and J by 0 bases, 3 bases remained unmatched. Germline V CDR1 and CDR2: SEHNR, FQNEAQ (reference sequence). There are 15 residues in the CDR3. CDR3 amino acids: CASSSTGDSNQPQHF. CDR3 in DNA: TGTGCCAGCAGCTCAACAGGGGATAGCAATCAGCCCCAGCATTTT. The whole variable domain, remainder taken from reference TRBV7-9 and TRBJ1-5, is DTGVSQNPRHKITKRGQNVTFRCDPISEHNRLYWYRQTLGQGPEFLTYFQNEAQLEKSRLLSDRFSAERPKGSFSTLEIQRTEQGDSAMYLCASSSTGDSNQPQHFGDGTRLSIL.

The chain links TRBV7-2 to TRBJ2-3; 10 bases fit TRBD2. Germline CDR1 SGHTA, CDR2 FQGNSA. The CDR3 covers 16 residues. With 2 bases clipped from V and 6 bases from J, the junction kept 8 bases outside the gene matches. Here the CDR3 reads CASSLLAGGGVDTQYF. In DNA form, the CDR3 reads TGTGCCAGCAGCTTATTAGCGGGAGGTGGAGTGGATACGCAGTATTTT.

The CDR3 sequence is CASSRQTGSQQYV. The CDR3 region has the DNA TGTGCCAGCAGTAGGCAGACAGGAAGTCAGCAGTACGTC. The rearrangement joins TRBV12-3 or TRBV12-4 to TRBJ2-7; the D gene is possibly TRBD1 (6 bases). The CDR3 runs 13 residues. V was cut by 5 bases and J by 8 bases, with 16 bases left in between.

The rearrangement joins TRBV5-4 to TRBJ2-2; D call uncertain. This CDR3 comprises 16 residues. Germline values: CDR1 SGHNT, CDR2 YYREEE (reference sequence). Trimming shortened V by 4 bases and J by 4 bases, and 17 bases separated the two germline ends. CDR3 DNA: TGTGCCAGCAGCCGAAGGTCCCCTCTGGTCACCGGGGAGCTGTTTTTT. It encodes CASSRRSPLVTGELFF. Together with reference TRBV5-4 and TRBJ2-2, the CDR3 gives the full variable domain: ETGVTQSPTHLIKTRGQQVTLRCSSQSGHNTVSWYQQALGQGPQFIFQYYREEENGRGNFPPRFSGLQFPNYSSELNVNALELDDSALYLCASSRRSPLVTGELFFGEGSRLTVL.

The V gene is TRBV11-2, the J gene TRBJ2-1; 8 bases are shared with TRBD1. Germline values: CDR1 SGHAT, CDR2 FQNNGV. This CDR3 is 15 amino acids long. The trim removed 7 bases at V and 4 bases at J, leaving 9 bases unmatched. The CDR3 nucleotides read TGTGCCAGCACAAATACAGGGGGGCGATACAATGAGCAGTTCTTC. The encoded protein is CASTNTGGRYNEQFF.

This clonotype was observed a handful of times. The chain joins TRBV11-2 to TRBJ2-7, with 7 nucleotides matching TRBD2. Germline assignment: CDR1 SGHAT and CDR2 FQNNGV. V lost 5 bases, J lost 5 bases, and 6 bases stayed unmatched. This CDR3 region has 13 residues. The CDR3 loop reads CASSRTSQNEQYF. CDR3 DNA sequence: TGTGCCAGCAGCCGGACTAGTCAGAACGAGCAGTACTTC.

This clonotype was detected only a few times. The CDR3 sequence is CASSSGTSGAPYEQYF. The CDR3 nucleotides read TGCGCCAGCAGCTCTGGGACTAGCGGGGCCCCCTACGAGCAGTACTTC. The rearrangement uses TRBV5-1 and TRBJ2-7, with TRBD2 matching over 13 bases. The CDR3 is 16 residues long. Per germline, CDR1 SGHRS and CDR2 YFSETQ. The junction had 5 bases not matched to a gene; V was cut back by 3 bases and J by 2 bases.

The sample holds a few counts of this clonotype. This rearrangement joins TRBV12-3 or TRBV12-4 to TRBJ2-5; tentative D call: TRBD2 (5 bases). Trimming took off 3 bases at V and 5 bases at J, with 13 bases between the two ends. The CDR3 contains 14 residues. For the CDR3, the DNA is TGTGCCAGCAGTTTTTCCCTAGCTAAGGAGACCCAGTACTTC. It yields the protein CASSFSLAKETQYF.

This clonotype came up a few times. This chain connects TRBV11-2 to TRBJ2-7, with D possibly matching TRBD2 (6 bases). The CDR3 sequence is 13 residues long. Per the germline V gene, CDR1 is SGHAT and CDR2 is FQNNGV. Between the trimmed V and J ends, which lost 5 bases and 3 bases, there was a span of 11 bases. As DNA, the CDR3 is TGTGCCAGCAGCCCAGGGACTTTCTACGAGCAGTACGTC. This sequence encodes CASSPGTFYEQYV.